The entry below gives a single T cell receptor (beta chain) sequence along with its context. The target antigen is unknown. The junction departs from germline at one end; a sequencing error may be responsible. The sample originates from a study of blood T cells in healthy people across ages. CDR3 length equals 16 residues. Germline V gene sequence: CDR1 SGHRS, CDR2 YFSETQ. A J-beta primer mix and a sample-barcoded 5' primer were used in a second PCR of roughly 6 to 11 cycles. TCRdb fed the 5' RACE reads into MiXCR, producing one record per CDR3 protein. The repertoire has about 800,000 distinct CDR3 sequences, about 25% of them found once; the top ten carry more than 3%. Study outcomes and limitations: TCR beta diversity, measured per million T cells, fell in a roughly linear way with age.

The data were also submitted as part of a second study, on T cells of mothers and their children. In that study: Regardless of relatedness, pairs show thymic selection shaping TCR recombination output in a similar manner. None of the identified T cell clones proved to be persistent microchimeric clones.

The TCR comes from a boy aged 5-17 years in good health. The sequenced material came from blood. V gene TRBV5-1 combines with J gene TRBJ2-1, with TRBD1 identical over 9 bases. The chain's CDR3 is CASRKSGTGLPNEQFF. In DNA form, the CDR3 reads TGCGCCAGCAGAAAATCCGGGACAGGGTTACCCAATGAGCAATTCTTC.